This TCR beta chain was obtained from a study of shared clonotypes between healthy human individuals. Study information: CD8 memory received one plate per donor, CD8 naive two, CD4 memory three and CD4 naive three.

The CDR3 has 15 residues. CDR1 is MNHEY, CDR2 SMNVEV, per germline (reference sequence). Deletions cut 6 bases from V and 0 bases from J, with 15 bases between. CD45RO+ cells went into CD8 memory alongside CCR7-negative CD45RA+ TemRA cells. General study findings and limits: Blood was the sole source, and tissue repertoires probably differ. Represented diversity (both genetic and exposure-history) was limited by the small number of donors.

This table comes from immunoSEQ multiplex PCR, and its TCRdb copy is limited to in-frame clones, with some not included. In the table there are about 320,000 clones, roughly 84% of which are singletons. Remarks on this clone: Its specificity is unknown.

Sequenced: memory CD8+ T cells sorted from blood. Regarding subset: CD45RO+ cells pooled with CCR7-negative TemRA cells. The origin of this receptor is a young man in good health. The chain uses TRBV27 and TRBJ2-7, with a weak D call TRBD1 (5 bases). The CDR3 reads CASSLRGPSSYEQYF. In DNA form, the CDR3 reads TGTGCCAGCAGCCTTAGGGGCCCCAGCTCCTACGAGCAGTACTTC.